This T cell receptor beta chain was obtained from a study of regulatory T cells in long-lasting Graves disease. This clonotype was counted only a few times. Germline V gene lookup returns CDR1 LNHDA and CDR2 SQIVND (reference sequence). CDR3 length equals 14 residues. Trimming shortened V by 5 bases and J by 5 bases, and 15 bases separated the two germline ends. Described time point: newly diagnosed GD, antithyroid drugs for less than 3 months. Preparation of the TCR library used RNA extracted from PBMCs. For TCR beta, libraries came from iRepertoire HTBI primers and Arm-PCR of CDR3 regions. TCRdb reprocessed the multiplex PCR reads via MiXCR and lists one record per CDR3 protein. Among approximately 350,000 distinct CDR3 sequences listed, 15% to 20% were seen once. The same sample was also studied in work on T cells in Graves' hyperthyroidism and ophthalmopathy.

This specimen was peripheral blood mononuclear cells (PBMCs), taken at new diagnosis, from a patient treated with antithyroid drugs. The TCR comes from a woman aged 18-29 years with Graves disease. This sequence joins TRBV19 and TRBJ1-1; perhaps TRBD1 as D (6 bases). The CDR3 DNA sequence: TGTGCCAGTAGTCCAGGAGACAGGCGAACTGAAGCTTTCTTT. Protein sequence: CASSPGDRRTEAFF.